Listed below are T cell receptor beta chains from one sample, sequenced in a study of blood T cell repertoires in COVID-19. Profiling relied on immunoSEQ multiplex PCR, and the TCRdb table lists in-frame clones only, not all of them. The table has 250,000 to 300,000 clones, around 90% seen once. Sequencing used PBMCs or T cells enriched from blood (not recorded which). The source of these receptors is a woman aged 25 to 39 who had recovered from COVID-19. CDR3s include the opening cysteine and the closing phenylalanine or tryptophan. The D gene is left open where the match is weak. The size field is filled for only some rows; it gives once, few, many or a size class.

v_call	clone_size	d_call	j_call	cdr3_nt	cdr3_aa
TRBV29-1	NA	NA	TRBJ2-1	TGCAGCGCATATCTTACGGTGTCAGCGGACAATGAGCAGTTCTTC	CSAYLTVSADNEQFF
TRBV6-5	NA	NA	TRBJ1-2	TGTGCCAGCAGTTATGCCCCTCAGGGGATCTATGGCTACACCTTC	CASSYAPQGIYGYTF
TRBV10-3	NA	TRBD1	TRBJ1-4	TGTGCCATCAGTGAGGCCCCGGGACAGGGGAAAGAAAAACTGTTTTTT	CAISEAPGQGKEKLFF
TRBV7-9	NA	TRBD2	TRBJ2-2	TGTGCCAGCAGTTCGCCCGGGACTAGCGGGACCGGGGAGCTGTTTTTT	CASSSPGTSGTGELFF
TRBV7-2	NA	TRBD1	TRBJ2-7	TGTGCCAGCAGCTTCGACAGGGGGCTCTCCGGCTACGAGCAGTACTTC	CASSFDRGLSGYEQYF
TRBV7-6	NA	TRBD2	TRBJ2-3	TGTGCCAGCAGCCCGCGGACTAGCGGGGTCACAGATACGCAGTATTTT	CASSPRTSGVTDTQYF
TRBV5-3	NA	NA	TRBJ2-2	TGTGCCAGAAGCTTTTTTCTGCGAAGTACAGGCTCGAACACCGGGGAGCTGTTTTTT	CARSFFLRSTGSNTGELFF
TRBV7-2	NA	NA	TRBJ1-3	TGTGCCAGCAGCTTAGGACAGGCTGCAAACACCATATATTTT	CASSLGQAANTIYF
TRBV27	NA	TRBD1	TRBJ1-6	TGTGCCAGCAGTTGGGACAGGGACAATTCACCCCTCCACTTT	CASSWDRDNSPLHF
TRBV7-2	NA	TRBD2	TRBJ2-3	TGTGCCAGCAGCCCGCCGACTAGCGGGAGGGGGACAGATACGCAGTATTTT	CASSPPTSGRGTDTQYF
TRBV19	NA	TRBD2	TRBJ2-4	TGTGCCAGTAGTATGCTAGCGGGATACATTCAGTACTTC	CASSMLAGYIQYF
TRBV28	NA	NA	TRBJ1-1	TGTGCCATTTTGTCCAGGGTTGTGGACACTGAAGCTTTCTTT	CAILSRVVDTEAFF
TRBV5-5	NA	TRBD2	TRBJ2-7	TGTGCCAGCAGCGTACTAGCGGGATCTGGCGAGCAGTACTTC	CASSVLAGSGEQYF
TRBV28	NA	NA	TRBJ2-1	TGTGCCAGCAGTTTATGGCGGCAAAAGGACAATGAGCAGTTCTTC	CASSLWRQKDNEQFF
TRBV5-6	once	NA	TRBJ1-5	TGTGCCAGCAGCTTGGGGGACAACAGCAATCAGCCCCAGCATTTT	CASSLGDNSNQPQHF
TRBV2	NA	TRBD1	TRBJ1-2	TGTGCCAGCAGTGGACAGGGAAGAATTGACTATGGCTACACCTTC	CASSGQGRIDYGYTF
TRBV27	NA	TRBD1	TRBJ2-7	TGTGCCAGCAGTCCTAGGACAGGGGGCCCCTACGAGCAGTACTTC	CASSPRTGGPYEQYF
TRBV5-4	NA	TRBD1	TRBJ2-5	TGTGCCAGCAGCTTAGGACAGGAAGAGACCCAGTACTTC	CASSLGQEETQYF
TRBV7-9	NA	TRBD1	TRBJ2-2	TGTGCCAGCAGCCAAGACAGGGGGGTGCTGTTTTTT	CASSQDRGVLFF
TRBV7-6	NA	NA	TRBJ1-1	TGTGCCAGCAGCTTCGGGAACACTGAAGCTTTCTTT	CASSFGNTEAFF
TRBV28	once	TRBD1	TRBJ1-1	TGTGCCAGCAACTTACAGGGGTGGTCTGAAGCTTTCTTT	CASNLQGWSEAFF
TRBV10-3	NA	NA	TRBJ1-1	TGTGCCATCATAGACGGACAGAGGAACACTGAAGCTTTCTTT	CAIIDGQRNTEAFF
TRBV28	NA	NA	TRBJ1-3	TGTGCCAGCAGCCCAGGGTTCTTTAGAAACACCATATATTTT	CASSPGFFRNTIYF
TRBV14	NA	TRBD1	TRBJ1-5	TGTGCCAGCAGCTTGGGACAGGGGGCGGAACTTTTAAAAAATCAGCCCCAGCATTTT	CASSLGQGAELLKNQPQHF
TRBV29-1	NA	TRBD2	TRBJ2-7	TGCAGCGTTCGGTCGGCTAGCGGGATCGTTGAGCAGTACTTC	CSVRSASGIVEQYF
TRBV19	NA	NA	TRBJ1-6	TGTGCCAGCAGGCAAACGGGAAATTCACCCCTCCACTTT	CASRQTGNSPLHF
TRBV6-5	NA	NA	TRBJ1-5	TGTGCCAGCCGGGTGACTAGCAATCAGCCCCAGCATTTT	CASRVTSNQPQHF
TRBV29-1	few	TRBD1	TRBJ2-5	TGCAGCGTTCCGGGACAGGGAGGAGAGACCCAGTACTTC	CSVPGQGGETQYF
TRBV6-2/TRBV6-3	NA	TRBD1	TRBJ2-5	TGTGCCAGCAGTAAGGGACAGGGTCAAGAGACCCAGTACTTC	CASSKGQGQETQYF
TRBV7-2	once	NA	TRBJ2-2	TGTGCCAGCAGCTTAACAGCCACGAACACCGGGGAGCTGTTTTTT	CASSLTATNTGELFF
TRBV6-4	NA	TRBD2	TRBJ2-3	TGTGCCAGCAGTGAACTAGCGGGAGCCGGTGATACGCAGTATTTT	CASSELAGAGDTQYF
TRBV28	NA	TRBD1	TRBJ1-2	TGTGCCAGCAGCAGCAGGGGGACTCTCTATGGCTACACCTTC	CASSSRGTLYGYTF
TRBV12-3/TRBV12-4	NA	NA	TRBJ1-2	TGTGCCAGCAGTTCGAGCTATGGCTACACCTTC	CASSSSYGYTF
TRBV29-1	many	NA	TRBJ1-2	TGCAGCGTTGAAGGGAGGAACTATGGCTACACCTTC	CSVEGRNYGYTF
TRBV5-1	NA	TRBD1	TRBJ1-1	TGCGCCAGCACGCAGGGGGCTGGGACTGAAGCTTTCTTT	CASTQGAGTEAFF
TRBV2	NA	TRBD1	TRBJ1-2	TGTGCCAGCCGGGACAGGGACCGGGGAGGCTACACCTTC	CASRDRDRGGYTF
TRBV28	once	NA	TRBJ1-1	TGTGCCAGCAGTCTACATGACATGGTTGTGAACACTGAAGCTTTCTTT	CASSLHDMVVNTEAFF
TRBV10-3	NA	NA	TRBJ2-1	TGTGCCATCAGTGAGCCGACCGCGGGGTGGAATGAGCAGTTCTTC	CAISEPTAGWNEQFF
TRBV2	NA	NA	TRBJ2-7	TGTGCCAGCAATCAGGGGGGTTACGAGCAGTACTTC	CASNQGGYEQYF
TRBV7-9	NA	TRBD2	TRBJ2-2	TGTGCCAGCAGCTTAGGGCTAGCGGGACGAAAAGCCGGGGAGCTGTTTTTT	CASSLGLAGRKAGELFF
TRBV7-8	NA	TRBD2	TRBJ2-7	TGTGCCAGCCAACTAGCGGGAGTGTACGAGCAGTACTTC	CASQLAGVYEQYF
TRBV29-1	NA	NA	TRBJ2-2	TGCAGCGTTGAAACCGGGGTCGACACCGGGGAGCTGTTTTTT	CSVETGVDTGELFF
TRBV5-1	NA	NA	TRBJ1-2	TGCGCCAGCAGCTTGGTTTCAGGGGCGTATGGCTACACCTTC	CASSLVSGAYGYTF
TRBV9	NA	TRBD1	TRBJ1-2	TGTGCCAGCACCGCCCAGACAGGGCACTCTAACTATGGCTACACCTTC	CASTAQTGHSNYGYTF
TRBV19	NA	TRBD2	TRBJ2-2	TGTGCCAGTAGTATGAGCGGGCGGGAGGGCCCGAACACCGGGGAGCTGTTTTTT	CASSMSGREGPNTGELFF
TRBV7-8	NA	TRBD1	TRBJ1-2	TGTGCCAGCAGCTTATGGACAGGGGGGTGGCGGGAACACTATGGCTACACCTTC	CASSLWTGGWREHYGYTF
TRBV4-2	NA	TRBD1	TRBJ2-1	TGTGCCAGCAGCCAAGATGTACAGGGGTATGAGCAGTTCTTC	CASSQDVQGYEQFF
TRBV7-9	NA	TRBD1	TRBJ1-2	TGTGCCAGCAGCTCTCTGGGACAGACAGTAGTGGATGGCTACACCTTC	CASSSLGQTVVDGYTF
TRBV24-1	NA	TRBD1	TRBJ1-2	TGTGCCACCAGTGACTCCGAGACAGGGTACGGCTACACCTTC	CATSDSETGYGYTF
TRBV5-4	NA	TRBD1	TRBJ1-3	TGTGCCAGCAGCGGCCCGACAGGGGGTGGAAACACCATATATTTT	CASSGPTGGGNTIYF
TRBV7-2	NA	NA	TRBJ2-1	TGTGCCAGCAGCTCCGGGGTGGGTGAGCAGTTCTTC	CASSSGVGEQFF
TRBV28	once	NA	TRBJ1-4	TGTGCCAGCAGTCGCGTACAGATTAATGAAAAACTGTTTTTT	CASSRVQINEKLFF
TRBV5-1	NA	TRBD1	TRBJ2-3	TGCGCCAGTCGCTCCGGCGGACAGGGGAGCACAGATACGCAGTATTTT	CASRSGGQGSTDTQYF
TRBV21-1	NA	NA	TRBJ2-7	TGTGCCAGCAGCAAAGGGGGACAGGGCGACGAGCAGTACTTC	CASSKGGQGDEQYF
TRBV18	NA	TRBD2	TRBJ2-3	TGTGCCAGCTCACCACCGTACACTAGCGGGAGTATACCAGATACGCAGTATTTT	CASSPPYTSGSIPDTQYF
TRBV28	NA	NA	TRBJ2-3	TGTGCCAGCAGCCGCCTAAGGGTCATTAGCGCTAGCACAGATACGCAGTATTTT	CASSRLRVISASTDTQYF
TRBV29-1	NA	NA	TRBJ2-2	TGCAGCGTTGTGGTACACATGAACACCGGGGAGCTGTTTTTT	CSVVVHMNTGELFF
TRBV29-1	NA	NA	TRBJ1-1	TGCAGCGTATGGGGAGATGGGGAAGCTTTCTTT	CSVWGDGEAFF
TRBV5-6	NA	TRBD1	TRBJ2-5	TGTGCCAGCAGCTTGGACTCCTGGGACAGCCCCCAAGAGACCCAGTACTTC	CASSLDSWDSPQETQYF
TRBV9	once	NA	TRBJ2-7	TGTGCCAGCAGCGTACTGGGGGGCGAGCAGTACTTC	CASSVLGGEQYF